These 29 T cell receptor beta chains originate from one sample sequenced in a study of cytomegalovirus exposure and HLA in healthy donors (TCRdb year 2017). Library prep was done by the immunoSEQ multiplex PCR assay. For the multiplex PCR, a mixture combining 60 forward primers for TCR Vbeta segments and 13 reverse primers for TCR Jbeta segments was used. TCRdb's version of the immuneACCESS table is confined to in-frame rearrangements and falls short of the full clone set. An unresolved V gene accounts for under half of the shortfall where checked; the remainder is of unknown origin. The sample's records list about 49,000 clones. The ten largest clones take up roughly 12% of the sample. Material: PBMCs. These receptors originate from a man aged 18 to 35 in good health and CMV-seropositive.

This rearrangement joins TRBV6-1 to TRBJ2-3; 14 bases line up with TRBD2. CDR1 is MNHNS and CDR2 is SASEGT in the germline V gene. Trimming removed 6 bases from V and 5 bases from J; junction bases left unmatched: 4. The CDR3 is 15 residues long. Written as DNA, the CDR3 is TGTGCCAGCAGGGGTGGGACTAGCGGGAGAGATACGCAGTATTTT. Its translation is CASRGGTSGRDTQYF.

V usage is TRBV28 and J usage is TRBJ1-2; D might be TRBD1 (6 bases). The V gene's germline CDR1 is MDHEN and CDR2 SYDVKM. V was cut by 6 bases and J by 5 bases, with 22 bases left in between. The length of the CDR3 is 16 residues. The CDR3 DNA follows: TGTGCCAGCAGCCTCGGCCCCCGGGACACCGATTATGGCTACACCTTC. The encoded protein is CASSLGPRDTDYGYTF.

The chain is built from TRBV7-6 and TRBJ2-5; 7 bases align to TRBD1. The CDR3 sequence is 14 residues long. Per germline, CDR1 SGHVS and CDR2 FNYEAQ. The junction had 8 bases not matched to a gene; V was cut back by 5 bases and J by 5 bases. DNA of the CDR3: TGTGCCAGCAGCCTTACAGGGGAAGGGGAGACCCAGTACTTC. This codes for CASSLTGEGETQYF.

The chain employs TRBV6-1 and TRBJ2-3; D is undetermined. The germline V and J ends were trimmed by 4 bases and 2 bases, with 25 bases remaining between them. Germline CDR1 is MNHNS and CDR2 is SASEGT. CDR3 length equals 19 residues. CDR3 in amino acids: CASSVVYVSPTKHTDTQYF. CDR3 DNA: TGTGCCAGCAGTGTCGTCTACGTAAGCCCCACTAAACACACAGATACGCAGTATTTT.

V gene TRBV9 combines with J gene TRBJ2-7; 8 bases match TRBD2. The germline CDR1 and CDR2 sequences are SGDLS and YYNGEE. V lost 1 base, J lost 4 bases, and 4 bases stayed unmatched. The CDR3 has 14 amino acids. The CDR3 sequence: CASSVSGSGYEQYF. CDR3 in DNA: TGTGCCAGCAGCGTAAGCGGGAGCGGGTACGAGCAGTACTTC.

The V call is TRBV29-1, the J call TRBJ2-1; 13 positions match TRBD2. This CDR3 has 13 residues. Trimming took 6 bases from V and 9 from J; bases not matched to a gene: 5. Germline V gene data show CDR1 as SQVTM and CDR2 as ANQGSEA. CDR3 amino acids: CSVGLAGVGEQFF. CDR3 bases: TGCAGCGTCGGACTAGCGGGAGTAGGTGAGCAGTTCTTC.

The chain employs TRBV5-1 and TRBJ2-3; 7 bases align to TRBD2. This CDR3 is built from 15 residues. From germline, CDR1 is SGHRS and CDR2 YFSETQ. V lost 1 base to trimming and J lost 4 bases; unmatched junction nucleotides: 6. The CDR3 reads CASSLLAGAADTQYF. The CDR3 DNA follows: TGCGCCAGCAGCTTGTTGGCGGGAGCGGCAGATACGCAGTATTTT.

The chain links TRBV19 to TRBJ1-6; no reliable D call. The germline gives CDR1 LNHDA, CDR2 SQIVND (reference sequence). Trimming removed 8 bases at V and 0 bases at J, with 14 bases between. The CDR3 is 16 amino acids. Written as DNA, the CDR3 is TGTGCCAGTCGTCAAGCGGGTGACTCCTATAATTCACCCCTCCACTTT. This gives the protein CASRQAGDSYNSPLHF.

The chain combines TRBV2 with TRBJ2-7; 7 bases fit TRBD1. The CDR3 is 15 amino acids. CDR1 is SNHLY, CDR2 FYNNEI, per germline. V was clipped by 3 bases and J by 1 base; unmatched bases: 6. DNA of the CDR3: TGTGCCAGCAGTGATGTGTCAGGGGGATCCTACGAGCAGTACTTC. It yields the protein CASSDVSGGSYEQYF.

The V gene is TRBV4-1, the J gene TRBJ2-1; D perhaps matches TRBD2 (6 bases). This CDR3 spans 15 amino acids. CDR1 is MGHRA, CDR2 YSYEKL, per germline. Trimming cost V 9 bases and J 5 bases, with 20 bases left between them. The CDR3 nucleotides are TGCGCCAGTCACGACCGGGGAGGTCAGGACAATGAGCAGTTCTTC. Protein: CASHDRGGQDNEQFF.

The chain uses TRBV18 and TRBJ1-5; D unresolved. V dropped 0 bases and J dropped 4 bases, with 4 bases sitting between them. The CDR3 consists of 13 residues. The germline CDR1 and CDR2 sequences are KGHSH and LQKENI. The CDR3 region has the DNA TGTGCCAGCTCACCACCCGGGAATCAGCCCCAGCATTTT. Amino acid sequence: CASSPPGNQPQHF.

V and J are TRBV30 and TRBJ2-1; 10 nucleotides match TRBD2. CDR3 length: 15 amino acids. The V segment lost 1 base and the J segment 6 bases; nucleotides outside the gene matches: 6. In germline, CDR1 is GTSNPN, CDR2 SVGIG (reference sequence). The CDR3 loop reads CAWSEGLAVTNEQFF. In nucleotides, the CDR3 is TGTGCCTGGAGTGAAGGACTAGCGGTGACCAATGAGCAGTTCTTC.

The genes are TRBV9 and TRBJ2-1, with a possible D match to TRBD2 (5 bases). V dropped 3 bases and J dropped 15 bases, with 19 bases sitting between them. The CDR3 loop spans 13 amino acids. Looked up from germline, CDR1 is SGDLS and CDR2 is YYNGEE. The CDR3: CASSANTEGITFF. The DNA for the CDR3 is TGTGCCAGCAGCGCCAATACAGAGGGTATTACGTTCTTC.

The J gene is TRBJ2-2, the V gene TRBV27; 14 positions match TRBD2. Unmatched junction bases numbered 4, after V lost 3 bases and J lost 7 bases. The CDR3 length is 16 residues. The germline V gene has CDR1 MNHEY and CDR2 SMNVEV (reference sequence). In DNA form, the CDR3 reads TGTGCCAGCAGTTTTTGGACTAGCGGGAGGAACGGGGAGCTGTTTTTT. It yields the protein CASSFWTSGRNGELFF.

The chain combines TRBV4-2 with TRBJ2-2; 9 bases agree with TRBD2. CDR1 and CDR2 from the germline V gene are LGHNA and YNFKEQ. CDR3 length equals 17 residues. V lost 0 bases, J lost 7 bases, and 9 bases stayed unmatched. CDR3 sequence (DNA): TGTGCCAGCAGCCAAGATTATGGCGGGAGGGAGGGCGGGGAGCTGTTTTTT. It specifies CASSQDYGGREGGELFF.

V is TRBV9 and J is TRBJ2-1; 14 bases are shared with TRBD2. Germline V gives CDR1 SGDLS, CDR2 YYNGEE. V dropped 3 bases and J dropped 8; count of bases not matched to a gene: 13. The CDR3 is 18 amino acids. The CDR3 DNA reads TGTGCCAGCAGCGCTCGATCATCGACTAGCGGGAGGGCCGATGAGCAGTTCTTC. This translates into CASSARSSTSGRADEQFF.

With regard to this clone: In the same sample, other DNA sequences code for this CDR3. The chain couples TRBV27 to TRBJ2-1; 10 nucleotides line up with TRBD1. V was pared by 4 bases and J by 7 bases, with 7 bases of the junction left unmatched. Looked up from germline, CDR1 is MNHEY and CDR2 is SMNVEV (reference sequence). The CDR3 consists of 15 residues. The CDR3 DNA reads as TGTGCCAGCAGTTCCGACAGGGGGCTGGTGAATGAGCAGTTCTTC. This sequence encodes CASSSDRGLVNEQFF.

The J gene is TRBJ2-7, the V gene TRBV9; D gene unclear. CDR1 SGDLS and CDR2 YYNGEE come from the germline V gene. The germline V and J ends were trimmed by 0 bases and 2 bases, with 9 bases remaining between them. This CDR3 comprises 14 residues. The CDR3, as DNA: TGTGCCAGCAGCGTAGGTGCGCCAACCTACGAGCAGTACTTC. It is translated as CASSVGAPTYEQYF.

The chain has TRBV5-1 and TRBJ1-3, with a possible D match to TRBD1 (5 bases). The V end lost 0 bases, the J end lost 2 bases, and 12 bases lay between the germline ends. The CDR3 runs to 16 residues. In germline, CDR1 is SGHRS, CDR2 YFSETQ. CDR3 in DNA: TGCGCCAGCAGCTTGGAAGGGCAGGGCGCTGGAAACACCATATATTTT. It is translated as CASSLEGQGAGNTIYF.

This chain uses TRBV10-1 with TRBJ2-5, with D perhaps TRBD2 (5 bases). The J call is doubtful: the DNA matches TRBJ2-7 better. Looked up from germline, CDR1 is WNHNN and CDR2 is SYGVQD (reference sequence). The CDR3 spans 15 residues. CDR3 region: CASSESVGGTPEQYF. The DNA of the CDR3 is TGCGCCAGCAGTGAGTCCGTCGGAGGAACCCCCGAGCAGTACTTC.

The V and J genes are TRBV2 and TRBJ2-2; 7 nucleotides match TRBD2. The V gene's germline CDR1 is SNHLY and CDR2 FYNNEI. After removal of 4 bases from V and 7 bases from J, the junction contained 15 bases not matched to a gene. This CDR3 is 17 amino acids long. CDR3 loop: CASSVPRESGTVGELFF. DNA for the CDR3: TGTGCCAGCAGTGTTCCTAGGGAGAGCGGGACTGTCGGGGAGCTGTTTTTT.

The rearrangement uses TRBV5-1 and TRBJ2-5, with unresolved D. V dropped 4 bases and J dropped 2 bases, with 12 bases sitting between them. This CDR3 spans 14 amino acids. Germline V gene data show CDR1 as SGHRS and CDR2 as YFSETQ. The chain's CDR3 is CASSGGDRQETQYF. Here the CDR3 DNA reads TGCGCCAGCAGCGGCGGAGACCGACAAGAGACCCAGTACTTC. The full variable domain, its missing parts supplied by reference TRBV5-1 and TRBJ2-5, is KAGVTQTPRYLIKTRGQQVTLSCSPISGHRSVSWYQQTPGQGLQFLFEYFSETQRNKGNFPGRFSGRQFSNSRSEMNVSTLELGDSALYLCASSGGDRQETQYFGPGTRLLVL.

This rearrangement joins TRBV4-1 to TRBJ2-7, with 11 bases lining up with TRBD1. Unmatched junction bases numbered 3, after V lost 4 bases and J lost 4 bases. The CDR3 consists of 14 residues. Germline values: CDR1 MGHRA, CDR2 YSYEKL. CDR3 nucleotide sequence: TGCGCCAGCAGCCCGGGACAGGGGGTTTACGAGCAGTACTTC. Protein sequence: CASSPGQGVYEQYF.

This sequence joins TRBV15 and TRBJ2-1, with 8 bases matching TRBD1. The CDR3 extends over 16 amino acids. The germline V gene encodes CDR1 LNHNV and CDR2 YYDKDF (reference sequence). J lost 6 bases, V lost 5 bases, and 12 bases had no gene match. The CDR3 reads CATSGSRQGSVNEQFF. In DNA form, the CDR3 reads TGTGCCACCAGCGGAAGTAGACAGGGGAGCGTCAATGAGCAGTTCTTC.

The chain links TRBV27 to TRBJ1-5, with D perhaps matching TRBD1 (5 bases). V lost 3 bases, J lost 4 bases, and 7 bases lay in between. The V gene's germline CDR1 is MNHEY and CDR2 SMNVEV (reference sequence). This CDR3 is built from 13 residues. CDR3 sequence reads: CASSLTVNQPQHF. CDR3 DNA sequence: TGTGCCAGCAGTTTGACAGTAAATCAGCCCCAGCATTTT.

The rearrangement links TRBV18 to TRBJ2-3; D not certain. V was clipped by 3 bases and J by 1 base, with 8 bases between them. This CDR3 comprises 14 residues. The germline gives CDR1 KGHSH, CDR2 LQKENI. The CDR3: CASSPYRGTDTQYF. Here the CDR3 DNA reads TGTGCCAGCTCACCCTATCGGGGCACAGATACGCAGTATTTT.

V is TRBV28 and J is TRBJ1-1; D is uncertain. There are 16 residues in the CDR3. Germline CDR1 is MDHEN and CDR2 is SYDVKM. V was pared by 2 bases and J by 2 bases, with 15 bases between. The CDR3 nucleotides are TGTGCCAGCAGTTTAGTGGTTTGGGGAGGTAACACTGAAGCTTTCTTT. This translates into CASSLVVWGGNTEAFF.

V is TRBV5-6 and J is TRBJ2-1, with a possible D match to TRBD1 (6 bases). With 1 base removed from V and 0 bases from J, the gap between germline ends came to 17 bases. Germline-derived CDR1 and CDR2 are SGHDT and YYEEEE. The CDR3 is made up of 18 amino acids. CDR3 protein: CASSLFWAQGDSYNEQFF. In DNA form, the CDR3 reads TGTGCCAGCAGCTTGTTTTGGGCACAGGGTGACTCCTACAATGAGCAGTTCTTC.

The CDR3 loop is CAWNGGISGNTIYF. CDR3 DNA sequence: TGTGCCTGGAACGGGGGAATTTCTGGAAACACCATATATTTT. The chain uses TRBV30 and TRBJ1-3; a possible D gene is TRBD1 (5 bases). With 4 bases removed from V and 1 base from J, the gap between germline ends came to 11 bases. The CDR3 has 14 residues. Germline V gene data show CDR1 as GTSNPN and CDR2 as SVGIG (reference sequence).